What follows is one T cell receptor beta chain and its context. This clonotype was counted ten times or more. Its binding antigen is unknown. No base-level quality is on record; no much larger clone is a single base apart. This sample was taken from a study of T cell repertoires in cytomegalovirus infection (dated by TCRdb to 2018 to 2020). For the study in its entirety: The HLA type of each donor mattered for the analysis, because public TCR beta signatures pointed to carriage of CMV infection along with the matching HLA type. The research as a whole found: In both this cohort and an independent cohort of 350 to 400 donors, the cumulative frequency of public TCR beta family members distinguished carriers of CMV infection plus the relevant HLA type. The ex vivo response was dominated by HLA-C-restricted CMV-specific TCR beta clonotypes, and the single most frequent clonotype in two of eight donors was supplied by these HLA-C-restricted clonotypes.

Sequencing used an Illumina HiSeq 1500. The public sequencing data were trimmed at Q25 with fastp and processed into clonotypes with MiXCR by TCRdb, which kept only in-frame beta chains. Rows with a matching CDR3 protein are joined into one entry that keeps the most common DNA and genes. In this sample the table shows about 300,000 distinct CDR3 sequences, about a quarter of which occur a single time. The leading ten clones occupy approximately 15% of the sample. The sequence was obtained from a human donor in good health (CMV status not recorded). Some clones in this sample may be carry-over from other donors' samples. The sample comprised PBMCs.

In nucleotides, the sequence is TGTGCCAGCAGCCCGGGACAGGGGAGTGGCTACACCTTC. It is translated as CASSPGQGSGYTF. The chain is assembled from TRBV7-9 and TRBJ1-2; TRBD1 fits 10 bases in the junction. The CDR3 spans 13 residues, from the cysteine through the phenylalanine. The entry retains the CDR3 DNA only, 39 bases that are in frame from base 1. After removal of 5 bases from V and 7 bases from J, the junction retains 4 bases not matched to a gene. The germline V gene (reference sequence) yields SEHNR for CDR1 and FQNEAQ for CDR2.